The clone carrying this T cell receptor (beta chain) has a count of ten or more. Its antigen remains unknown. This sample stems from a study of T cell repertoires in cytomegalovirus infection. Study findings and constraints: CMV-specific TCR beta clonotypes restricted by HLA-C dominated the ex vivo response. Summed frequency of shared TCR beta families picked out CMV carriers who also had the relevant HLA.

TCRdb processed the reads anew with MiXCR; each CDR3 protein has one entry. There are about 250,000 distinct CDR3 sequences in the sample; 12% occur only once, and 1.5% to 2% lies in the top ten. CDR1 MNHNS and CDR2 SASEGT come from the germline V gene. The CDR3 runs 14 residues. The V and J ends lost 11 bases and 6 bases, in that order; junction bases with no gene match: 12. The sequence came from a human donor in good health (CMV status not recorded). Some clones in this sample may be carry-over from other donors' samples. This sequence joins TRBV6-1 and TRBJ2-3, with TRBD1 matching 9 bases. Sequenced input: PBMCs. This CDR3 is CAAATDRGKDTQYF. The CDR3, as DNA: TGTGCCGCCGCTACGGACAGGGGAAAGGATACGCAGTATTTT.